This T cell receptor (beta chain) was recovered during a study of T cell responses to AZD1222 COVID-19 vaccine. Method: immunoSEQ multiplex PCR; TCRdb's copy keeps in-frame clones and lacks some. The repertoire holds some 90,000 clones, approximately 91% seen once, with approximately 5.2% in the top ten. In the case of this clone: Its specificity is unknown.

Combined were second doses at about 4 or about 12 weeks. Broader study findings: Donors skewed white British and female; clonal diversity was possibly underestimated. Sampling captured repertoires only after the peak T cell response.

The trim removed 2 bases at V and 8 bases at J, leaving 5 bases unmatched. This CDR3 has 13 residues. The sample here was peripheral blood, taken 28 days after the second AZD1222 dose. This TCR came from an adult who received the AZD1222 COVID-19 vaccine. This chain connects TRBV23-1 to TRBJ1-2; 7 bases line up with TRBD1. TRBV23-1 is identified as an open reading frame with a role that is uncertain. As DNA, the CDR3 is TGCGCCAGCAGTCAAGGGACAGCATCGGGCTACACCTTC. This translates into CASSQGTASGYTF.